This T cell receptor (beta chain) emerged from a study of T cells in Graves' hyperthyroidism and ophthalmopathy. Broader study findings: Ophthalmopathy, as predicted by the model, came a median 6.5 months after the prediction. From stable hyperthyroidism, ophthalmopathy was separated by a 13 V-J model. In the blood, most expanded thyroid clonotypes above 0.001 appeared as well.

This CDR3 is 13 amino acids long. The V and J ends lost 6 bases and 3 bases respectively, with 11 bases between them. Per germline, CDR1 MNHEY and CDR2 SMNVEV (reference sequence). This clonotype showed up many times. Its antigen is still unknown. Ophthalmopathy in the patients scored at least 3 on Clinical Activity Score and at least 4 on NOSPECS grade, lasting under 3 months. Amplification of TCR beta CDR3 regions was performed using RNA transcripts as template. In the first-round RT-PCR of the TCR CDR3, the HTBI primer set was used. TCRdb re-derived calls from the multiplex PCR reads in MiXCR, one entry per CDR3 protein. The sample includes about 640,000 distinct CDR3 sequences, 13% to 15% of them seen just once.

Material for sequencing was blood. This TCR was sampled from a woman aged 45 to 65 with Graves' ophthalmopathy. The J gene is TRBJ2-5, the V gene TRBV27; a possible D gene is TRBD1 (6 bases). CDR3 sequence (DNA): TGTGCCAGCAGCCGGGACACCGAAGAGACCCAGTACTTC. As protein: CASSRDTEETQYF.